These 21 T cell receptor beta chains came from one sample sequenced in a study of T cells in Graves' hyperthyroidism and ophthalmopathy. TCR beta CDR3 region amplification was performed from RNA transcripts. HTBI primers were the set used in a first-round RT-PCR of the TCR CDR3. Each CDR3 protein gets one entry after TCRdb re-called the multiplex PCR reads with MiXCR. In the table there are about half a million distinct CDR3 sequences, just under 20% of which are singletons. Sequences were obtained from blood. The receptors derive from a man in his forties with Graves' ophthalmopathy.

V and J are TRBV28 and TRBJ1-1; D is perhaps TRBD1 (6 bases). The CDR3 consists of 15 residues. Trimming stripped 3 bases from V and 0 bases from J, with 11 bases between. CDR1 and CDR2 from the germline V gene are MDHEN and SYDVKM. In nucleotides, the CDR3 is TGTGCCAGCAGTTTTACAGGGCGGATGAACACTGAAGCTTTCTTT. Amino acid sequence: CASSFTGRMNTEAFF. The full variable domain, in which reference TRBV28 and TRBJ1-1 provide the parts outside the CDR3, is DVKVTQSSRYLVKRTGEKVFLECVQDMDHENMFWYRQDPGLGLRLIYFSYDVKMKEKGDIPEGYSVSREKKERFSLILESASTNQTSMYLCASSFTGRMNTEAFFGQGTRLTVV.

V gene TRBV6-1 combines with J gene TRBJ2-6, with a possible D match to TRBD1 (6 bases). Trimming shortened V by 5 bases and J by 4 bases, and 18 bases separated the two germline ends. CDR3 length equals 17 residues. Per the germline V gene, CDR1 is MNHNS and CDR2 is SASEGT. CDR3 region: CASSTQHRVSGANVLTF. As DNA, the CDR3 is TGTGCCAGCAGTACACAGCACAGGGTGTCGGGGGCCAACGTCCTGACTTTC.

This chain connects TRBV6-1 to TRBJ2-7, with TRBD2 identical over 8 bases. Germline V gene sequence: CDR1 MNHNS, CDR2 SASEGT. The CDR3 contains 17 residues. With 6 bases clipped from V and 0 bases from J, the junction kept 13 bases outside the gene matches. CDR3 sequence: CASSSGPIAGSSYEQYF. The CDR3 DNA reads TGTGCCAGCAGCTCCGGTCCCATAGCGGGAAGCTCCTACGAGCAGTACTTC.

As concerns this clonotype: Being one base from a much bigger clone, this may be a read error. The chain carries TRBV28 and TRBJ2-7, with 12 bases lining up with TRBD2. CDR3 size: 15 residues. Germline values: CDR1 MDHEN, CDR2 SYDVKM. The chain's CDR3 is CARSSGLAGHYEQYF. DNA of the CDR3: TGTGCCAGAAGTTCCGGACTAGCGGGACACTACGAGCAGTACTTC.

This clonotype was observed a few times. The chain links TRBV29-1 to TRBJ2-3, with TRBD1 matching 7 bases. Germline assignment: CDR1 SQVTM and CDR2 ANQGSEA. J lost 4 bases, V lost 5 bases, and 6 bases had no gene match. The CDR3 contains 13 residues. The CDR3 loop reads CSVTRQGADTQYF. CDR3 nucleotide sequence: TGCAGCGTTACCCGACAGGGCGCAGATACGCAGTATTTT.

This clonotype was counted many times. At one of its ends the junction is not consistent with the germline gene, which may arise from a read error. The chain couples TRBV3-1 to TRBJ1-2; D is unresolved. Per the germline V gene, CDR1 is LGHDT and CDR2 is YNNKEL (reference sequence). The CDR3 is made up of 13 amino acids. The CDR3 spells CASSQGEARGYTF. The DNA of the CDR3 is TGTGCCAGCAGTCAAGGCGAAGCGCGCGGCTACACCTTC.

The sample holds a few counts of this clonotype. V gene TRBV20-1 combines with J gene TRBJ1-1, with D maybe TRBD1 (5 bases). Germline CDR1 DFQATT, CDR2 SNEGSKA (reference sequence). The V gene lost 4 bases and the J gene lost 3 bases, with 12 bases spanning the gap. The CDR3 extends over 13 amino acids. The CDR3 nucleotides are TGCAGTGCTACAGGGCCGGGTGACACTGAAGCTTTCTTT. Encoded protein: CSATGPGDTEAFF.

The chain carries TRBV19 and TRBJ2-6; 8 bases line up with TRBD2. With V trimmed by 5 bases and J by 0 bases, 9 bases remained unmatched. Germline CDR1 is LNHDA and CDR2 is SQIVND (reference sequence). The CDR3 contains 18 residues. The DNA of the CDR3 is TGTGCCAGTAGTTCCAGGAGCGGGGGACCCTCTGGGGCCAACGTCCTGACTTTC. Its translation: CASSSRSGGPSGANVLTF.

This rearrangement joins TRBV5-5 to TRBJ1-1; D unclear. The CDR3 is 12 amino acids. CDR1 is SGHKS and CDR2 is YYEKEE in the germline V gene (reference sequence). V lost 0 bases, J lost 8 bases, and 8 bases lay in between. CDR3 bases: TGTGCCAGCAGCTTGGGCAAATACGAAGCTTTCTTT. Translated, it gives CASSLGKYEAFF.

The gene calls are TRBV19 and TRBJ2-5, with TRBD1 as a possible D gene (6 bases). CDR1 and CDR2 from the germline V gene are LNHDA and SQIVND (reference sequence). Trimming stripped 9 bases from V and 3 bases from J, with 14 bases between. The CDR3 sequence is 13 residues long. The CDR3: CASARTEKETQYF. The DNA of the CDR3 is TGTGCCAGCGCCCGGACAGAAAAAGAGACCCAGTACTTC.

The rearrangement links TRBV29-1 to TRBJ2-3, with 8 bases fitting TRBD2. J was trimmed by 1 base and V by 0 bases; bases with no gene match: 0. CDR3 length: 14 amino acids. From germline, CDR1 is SQVTM and CDR2 ANQGSEA. The CDR3 nucleotides read TGCAGCGTTGAAGAAGCGGGGGGCACAGATACGCAGTATTTT. Translated: CSVEEAGGTDTQYF.

The table lists this clonotype with many counts. The chain has TRBV6-5 and TRBJ1-5; D not certain. The CDR3 covers 16 residues. Trimming pared 0 bases from V and 3 bases from J, leaving 12 bases between. Germline-derived CDR1 and CDR2 are MNHEY and SVGAGI. The DNA of the CDR3 is TGTGCCAGCAGTTACTCGGGGTCGCCACCCAATCAGCCCCAGCATTTT. It specifies CASSYSGSPPNQPQHF.

This clonotype was seen many times. V and J are TRBV3-1 and TRBJ1-2; possible D gene TRBD1, 5 bases. With 1 base removed from V and 4 bases from J, the gap between germline ends came to 10 bases. The CDR3 has 14 residues. Germline V gene lookup returns CDR1 LGHDT and CDR2 YNNKEL (reference sequence). The CDR3 DNA sequence: TGTGCCAGCAGCCAAGTTGCAGGGCGCTATGGCTACACCTTC. Protein product: CASSQVAGRYGYTF.

This clonotype was seen a few times. The chain couples TRBV7-9 to TRBJ1-1; TRBD1 is a possible D gene (6 bases). With 5 bases removed from V and 4 bases from J, the gap between germline ends came to 11 bases. This CDR3 comprises 13 residues. Germline V gene data show CDR1 as SEHNR and CDR2 as FQNEAQ (reference sequence). CDR3 coding DNA: TGTGCCAGCAGCCATTCCAGGGGCACTGAAGCTTTCTTT. It is translated as CASSHSRGTEAFF.

The chain combines TRBV11-2 with TRBJ2-7, with TRBD2 identical over 10 bases. CDR1 and CDR2 from the germline V gene are SGHAT and FQNNGV. The CDR3 sequence is 16 residues long. The V segment lost 0 bases and the J segment 2 bases; nucleotides outside the gene matches: 4. CDR3 nucleotides: TGTGCCAGCAGCTTAGATTACCTAGCGGGAGCCTACGAGCAGTACTTC. This translates into CASSLDYLAGAYEQYF.

The V and J genes are TRBV5-4 and TRBJ2-3; D unresolved. The CDR3 sequence is 14 residues long. Trimming pared 1 base from V and 4 bases from J, leaving 10 bases between. Per germline, CDR1 SGHNT and CDR2 YYREEE (reference sequence). CDR3 residues: CASSLPVLSDTQYF. The CDR3 nucleotides read TGTGCCAGCAGCTTGCCTGTTTTGTCAGATACGCAGTATTTT.

To note about this clonotype: A much larger clone sits a single nucleotide away, making a read error possible. The V gene is TRBV28, the J gene TRBJ2-7; D assignment may be TRBD1 or TRBD2 (5 bases each). CDR1 MDHEN and CDR2 SYDVKM come from the germline V gene. This CDR3 has 14 amino acids. The CDR3 reads CASSLGARVGERYF. CDR3 DNA sequence: TGTGCCAGCAGTCTCGGGGCGCGGGTCGGGGAGCGGTACTTC.

This clonotype was observed a handful of times. The chain uses TRBV10-3 and TRBJ2-1, with 7 nucleotides matching TRBD2. This CDR3 spans 15 amino acids. The germline CDR1 and CDR2 sequences are ENHRY and SYGVKD. With 2 bases clipped from V and 9 bases from J, the junction kept 10 bases outside the gene matches. CDR3 in amino acids: CAISERTRTYGEQFF. For the CDR3, the DNA is TGTGCCATCAGTGAGAGGACTAGAACATATGGTGAGCAGTTCTTC.

This clonotype was observed a few times. The CDR3 sequence is CSLRGDGDEQFF. CDR3 nucleotides: TGCAGCCTCCGAGGGGACGGGGATGAGCAGTTCTTC. The rearrangement joins TRBV29-1 to TRBJ2-1, with D perhaps being TRBD1 or TRBD2 (5 bases each). Germline CDR1 reads SQVTM; CDR2 reads ANQGSEA. V lost 8 bases and J 8 bases, leaving 16 bases between the germline ends. This CDR3 spans 12 amino acids.

This clonotype was picked up many times. This sequence joins TRBV2 and TRBJ2-1; D is unresolved. The CDR3 totals 13 residues. Looked up from germline, CDR1 is SNHLY and CDR2 is FYNNEI. Trimming took 4 bases from V and 4 from J, leaving 8 bases between them. In nucleotides, the CDR3 is TGTGCCAGCAGTGCAGCGCAATACAATGAGCAGTTCTTC. Translating gives CASSAAQYNEQFF. Full variable domain (missing parts from reference TRBV2 and TRBJ2-1): EPEVTQTPSHQVTQMGQEVILRCVPISNHLYFYWYRQILGQKVEFLVSFYNNEISEKSEIFDDQFSVERPDGSNFTLKIRSTKLEDSAMYFCASSAAQYNEQFFGPGTRLTVL.

This clonotype was picked up many times. The chain carries TRBV6-1 and TRBJ2-3; TRBD2 might be the D (5 bases). This CDR3 has 14 amino acids. V lost 8 bases and J lost 2, with 14 bases in between. The germline CDR1 and CDR2 sequences are MNHNS and SASEGT. CDR3: CASVRRQLTDTQYF. The CDR3 DNA follows: TGTGCCAGCGTGAGGAGGCAACTCACAGATACGCAGTATTTT.